These T cell receptor beta chains were read from a single sample in a study of T cell changes during pregnancy in multiple sclerosis. Only in-frame clones appear in the TCRdb table, and some are missing; sequencing was by immunoSEQ multiplex PCR. The table includes about 40,000 clones, 80% to 90% detected once. The source was CD4+ T cells from peripheral blood mononuclear cells, collected in the first trimester of pregnancy. All receptors derive from a female donor with multiple sclerosis, enrolled in a pregnancy study. The conserved cysteine and the conserved F or W are not part of the CDR3 here. A D gene is named only where the DNA matches it firmly.

TRBD2 | TRBJ2-5 | TRBV5-4 | ASSQTSGGQETQY
. | TRBJ2-2 | TRBV7-6 | ASSRSTDSTGELF
. | TRBJ2-1 | TRBV6-1 | ASGRSDNEQF
. | TRBJ1-3 | TRBV11-2 | ASSEYILAGNTIY
. | TRBJ1-5 | TRBV27 | ASSLRGGPLDNQPQH
. | TRBJ1-1 | TRBV6-1 | ASSRSRGTEAF
TRBD2 | TRBJ2-2 | TRBV4-2 | ASSQDRLAGGTGELF
. | TRBJ2-5 | TRBV7-2 | ASSLGLARETQY
TRBD1 | TRBJ1-2 | TRBV18 | ASSQFREQQGRGGYT
. | TRBJ2-7 | TRBV5-1 | ASSPLRGGPLYEQY
. | TRBJ2-5 | TRBV4-2 | ASSQAGVQETQY
. | TRBJ2-7 | TRBV7-8 | ASSLEGRTPTYEQY
. | TRBJ1-2 | TRBV6-1 | ASRMDSSANYGYT
. | TRBJ2-6 | TRBV5-6 | ASSPGWGQPGANVLT
. | TRBJ2-2 | TRBV7-2 | ASSLSAGELF
TRBD2 | TRBJ2-1 | TRBV27 | ASSIRLAGANEQF
. | TRBJ2-7 | TRBV2 | ASRQVVFSEQY
TRBD2 | TRBJ2-3 | TRBV5-1 | ASTQRGTTDTQY
TRBD1 | TRBJ2-1 | TRBV9 | ASSARDSQVYNEQF
TRBD1 | TRBJ1-2 | TRBV4-2 | ASSSGQGAGGYT
TRBD1 | TRBJ1-2 | TRBV27 | ASSLFYHTGGHGYT
. | TRBJ2-1 | TRBV18 | ASSPLGGPHEQF
TRBD1 | TRBJ2-3 | TRBV5-1 | ACGQGASDTQY
. | TRBJ1-1 | TRBV18 | ASSPPRPGVLNTEAF
TRBD2 | TRBJ2-7 | TRBV11-2 | ASLLAGGDEQY
. | TRBJ1-4 | TRBV5-6 | ASSSNRLDNEKLF
TRBD1 | TRBJ1-1 | TRBV7-9 | ASSLASGTGSFKNTEAF
. | TRBJ2-7 | TRBV19 | ASSIDRPHEQY
. | TRBJ2-6 | TRBV19 | ASRTGRETNVLT
TRBD1 | TRBJ2-7 | TRBV19 | ASSIPDRGSYEQY
TRBD1 | TRBJ2-1 | TRBV6-5 | ASSWGQGAYDEQF
. | TRBJ1-1 | TRBV6-6 | ASSLVNTEAF
TRBD1 | TRBJ1-5 | TRBV4-2 | ASSQNRGGNQPQH
TRBD1 | TRBJ1-1 | TRBV27 | ASSFSGKGTVNTEAF
TRBD2 | TRBJ2-7 | TRBV7-3 | ASSFTSGASYEQY
. | TRBJ2-2 | TRBV5-1 | ASSGSGEELF
. | TRBJ1-5 | TRBV25-1 | ASSEGGGQPQH
TRBD1 | TRBJ2-6 | TRBV19 | ASSRDRTLSGANVLT
. | TRBJ1-6 | TRBV30 | AWRLGTLSSPLH
TRBD1 | TRBJ1-4 | TRBV19 | ASSPRTGGNEKLF